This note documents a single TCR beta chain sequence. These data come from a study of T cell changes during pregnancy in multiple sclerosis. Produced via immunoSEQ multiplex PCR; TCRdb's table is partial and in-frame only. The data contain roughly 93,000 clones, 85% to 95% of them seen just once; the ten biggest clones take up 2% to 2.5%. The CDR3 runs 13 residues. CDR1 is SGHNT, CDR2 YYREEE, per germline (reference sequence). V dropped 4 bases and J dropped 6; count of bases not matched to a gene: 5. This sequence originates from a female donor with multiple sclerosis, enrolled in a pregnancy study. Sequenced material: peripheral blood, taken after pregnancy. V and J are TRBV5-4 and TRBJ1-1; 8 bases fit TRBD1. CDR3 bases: TGTGCCAGCAGCCGGGACAGGCAATCTGAAGCTTTCTTT. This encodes CASSRDRQSEAFF.